This T cell receptor (beta chain) is from a study of blood T cell repertoires in COVID-19. Across the study: Samples taken during acute and convalescent COVID-19 were collected in the United States, Italy and Spain. Sources were T cells, B-cell-depleted T cells, or PBMCs; the material itself was cDNA or gDNA.

Authors' analysis steps: Estimates of nucleated cell counts were drawn from the amplification of reference gene primers. The assay was immunoSEQ multiplex PCR, and TCRdb's table has in-frame clones only and misses some. V and J calls plus clone size are reproduced from that table; the DNA served to infer D and trimming. The sample lists around 120,000 clones; roughly 80% were seen once. The CDR3 is 15 amino acids. J gave up 6 bases and V 2 bases, and 5 bases lay outside the gene matches. Germline loops: CDR1 SGHRS, CDR2 YFSETQ. Specimen: peripheral blood. The genes are TRBV5-1 and TRBJ2-1; 10 bases agree with TRBD2. The origin of this receptor is a man in his thirties or forties with acute or convalescent COVID-19. Here the CDR3 DNA reads TGCGCCAGCAGCTTCACTAGCGGGACGATCAATGAGCAGTTCTTC. Its protein is CASSFTSGTINEQFF.